These 18 T cell receptor beta chains came from one sample sequenced in a study of patients and donors after allogeneic stem cell transplantation. TCRdb re-analysed the RT-PCR reads in MiXCR, keeping a single row per CDR3 protein. Here the sample spans about 90,000 distinct CDR3 sequences, roughly 50% being singletons. Sequencing was carried out using blood, either unsorted or a sorted T cell fraction (not recorded which). The receptors were gathered from a human donor who was either an allogeneic HSCT recipient or a stem cell or donor lymphocyte infusion donor (not recorded which). It is not recorded whose cells these are; they may come from a transplant donor.

This clonotype was counted between two and nine times. The gene calls are TRBV29-1 and TRBJ2-3, with 10 bases that match TRBD2. CDR1 and CDR2 (germline): SQVTM, ANQGSEA. The junction had 12 bases not matched to a gene; V was cut back by 7 bases and J by 5 bases. There are 15 residues in the CDR3. CDR3 protein: CSAQGLAGAIDTQYF. CDR3 DNA sequence: TGCAGCGCTCAAGGGCTAGCGGGAGCAATAGATACGCAGTATTTT.

The rearrangement joins TRBV27 to TRBJ1-6; TRBD1 is a possible D gene (5 bases). V was trimmed by 5 bases and J by 9 bases, leaving 8 bases between them. Germline-derived CDR1 and CDR2 are MNHEY and SMNVEV (reference sequence). This CDR3 has 12 amino acids. The CDR3 protein is CASSPQGSPLHF. CDR3 coding DNA: TGTGCCAGCAGTCCCCAGGGTTCACCCCTCCACTTT.

This clonotype was detected a few times. The genes are TRBV3-1 and TRBJ1-2; the D is unclear. This CDR3 is built from 15 residues. The V gene lost 1 base and the J gene lost 2 bases, with 11 bases spanning the gap. Germline assignment: CDR1 LGHDT and CDR2 YNNKEL (reference sequence). DNA of the CDR3: TGTGCCAGCAGCCAAGTCAAAGGGTTCAACTATGGCTACACCTTC. It specifies CASSQVKGFNYGYTF.

This clonotype was seen more than once but under ten times. The CDR3 here is CASSFDSPYGYTF. The CDR3 DNA is TGCGCCAGCAGTTTTGACAGCCCGTATGGCTACACCTTC. V is TRBV5-1 and J is TRBJ1-2, with a possible D match to TRBD1 (5 bases). V was clipped by 5 bases and J by 5 bases, with 13 bases between them. The CDR3 extends over 13 amino acids. CDR1 and CDR2 from the germline V gene are SGHRS and YFSETQ.

This clonotype was counted only a few times. The chain couples TRBV7-8 to TRBJ1-1, with 7 positions matching TRBD1. The CDR3 sequence is 12 residues long. With 2 bases clipped from V and 8 bases from J, the junction kept 2 bases outside the gene matches. The germline CDR1 and CDR2 sequences are SGHVS and FQNEAQ. The CDR3 DNA sequence: TGTGCCAGCAGCTTAACAGGGGTCGAAGCTTTCTTT. Its translation is CASSLTGVEAFF.

The rearrangement uses TRBV20-1 and TRBJ1-6, with 7 bases fitting TRBD1. Germline CDR1 reads DFQATT; CDR2 reads SNEGSKA (reference sequence). V shed 5 bases and J 6 bases; nucleotides not matched to a gene: 7. This CDR3 is built from 14 residues. CDR3 nucleotide sequence: TGCAGTGCTCAGACAGGGAGTGGTAATTCACCCCTCCACTTT. Translating gives CSAQTGSGNSPLHF.

The V and J genes are TRBV3-1 and TRBJ2-2, with TRBD2 as a possible D gene (5 bases). CDR3 length: 13 amino acids. Germline CDR1 is LGHDT and CDR2 is YNNKEL (reference sequence). V was clipped by 5 bases and J by 4 bases, with 8 bases between them. CDR3 amino acids: CASSWESTGELFF. In DNA form, the CDR3 reads TGTGCCAGCAGCTGGGAGAGCACCGGGGAGCTGTTTTTT.

This clonotype was seen a handful of times. The V call is TRBV11-2, the J call TRBJ2-4, with 7 nucleotides matching TRBD1. The CDR3 is made up of 14 amino acids. Germline CDR1 reads SGHAT; CDR2 reads FQNNGV. Trimming removed 5 bases from V and 7 bases from J; junction bases left unmatched: 8. The CDR3 coding sequence is TGTGCCAGCAGCCCCAACAGGGGCGGCAACATTCAGTACTTC. The encoded protein is CASSPNRGGNIQYF.

This clonotype has more than one count but fewer than ten. The chain carries TRBV12-3 or TRBV12-4 and TRBJ1-4; unclear D gene. The CDR3 extends over 15 amino acids. The V end lost 6 bases, the J end lost 6 bases, and 17 bases lay between the germline ends. CDR3 residues: CASRSLVLRDEKLFF. CDR3 DNA sequence: TGTGCCAGCAGGTCCCTTGTACTGCGTGATGAAAAACTGTTTTTT.

The chain is built from TRBV9 and TRBJ1-2; D unclear. This CDR3 is built from 14 residues. Germline values: CDR1 SGDLS, CDR2 YYNGEE. V lost 3 bases and J 3 bases, leaving 12 bases between the germline ends. CDR3 in DNA: TGTGCCAGCAGCGAGGGTCCTATGGACTATGGCTACACCTTC. It is translated as CASSEGPMDYGYTF.

V is TRBV29-1 and J is TRBJ1-2; 12 bases are a match to TRBD1. The germline gives CDR1 SQVTM, CDR2 ANQGSEA. V lost 7 bases to trimming and J lost 8 bases; unmatched junction nucleotides: 17. The CDR3 is made up of 16 amino acids. The CDR3: CSAGHGTGGKHEGYTF. In nucleotides, the CDR3 is TGCAGCGCCGGGCATGGGACAGGGGGCAAACATGAGGGCTACACCTTC. The entire variable domain, with the rest obtained from reference TRBV29-1 and TRBJ1-2, is as follows: SAVISQKPSRDICQRGTSLTIQCQVDSQVTMMFWYRQQPGQSLTLIATANQGSEATYESGFVIDKFPISRPNLTFSTLTVSNMSPEDSSIYLCSAGHGTGGKHEGYTFGSGTRLTVV.

This chain joins TRBV6-2 or TRBV6-3 and TRBJ1-1; D not certain. In germline, CDR1 is MNHEY, CDR2 SVGEGT. Trimming shortened V by 2 bases and J by 3 bases, and 7 bases separated the two germline ends. The CDR3 totals 13 residues. CDR3 loop: CASSYRLYTEAFF. In DNA, the CDR3 is TGTGCCAGCAGTTACAGACTTTACACTGAAGCTTTCTTT.

CDR3 sequence reads: CASRRQGLGNTIYF. In nucleotides, the CDR3 is TGTGCCAGCCGCAGACAGGGGTTAGGAAACACCATATATTTT. The chain is built from TRBV6-5 and TRBJ1-3; 8 bases agree with TRBD1. Germline values: CDR1 MNHEY, CDR2 SVGAGI. With 8 bases clipped from V and 4 bases from J, the junction kept 7 bases outside the gene matches. The CDR3 extends over 14 amino acids.

The J gene is TRBJ2-3, the V gene TRBV2; D remains unclear. The CDR3 covers 16 residues. V was shortened by 2 bases and J by 0 bases, with 12 bases between the two germline ends. Germline CDR1 reads SNHLY; CDR2 reads FYNNEI. For the CDR3, the DNA is TGTGCCAGCAGTGAAAGTGGTTTCGCTAGCACAGATACGCAGTATTTT. It specifies CASSESGFASTDTQYF.

The chain recombines TRBV27 with TRBJ1-4; D is ambiguous. Germline V gene sequence: CDR1 MNHEY, CDR2 SMNVEV (reference sequence). The CDR3 extends over 14 amino acids. The germline V and J ends were trimmed by 5 bases and 6 bases, with 13 bases remaining between them. The CDR3 sequence: CASSLAPRYEKLFF. CDR3 in DNA: TGTGCCAGCAGTCTCGCCCCTCGTTATGAAAAACTGTTTTTT.

This clonotype was observed a single time. The rearrangement joins TRBV28 to TRBJ2-7, with D perhaps TRBD2 (5 bases). The V end lost 7 bases, the J end lost 6 bases, and 13 bases lay between the germline ends. CDR3 length: 12 amino acids. Germline-derived CDR1 and CDR2 are MDHEN and SYDVKM. The CDR3 nucleotides are TGTGCCAGCAACTTGATCGGGGTCGAGCAGTACTTC. It encodes CASNLIGVEQYF.

This clonotype has just a few counts. The chain uses TRBV5-1 and TRBJ1-1; TRBD1 agrees at 7 bases. The CDR3 length is 16 residues. Germline CDR1 SGHRS, CDR2 YFSETQ. Trimming removed 4 bases from V and 0 bases from J; junction bases left unmatched: 9. The CDR3 DNA sequence: TGCGCCAGCAGCCTCCCTGGACAGGTCATGAACACTGAAGCTTTCTTT. It yields the protein CASSLPGQVMNTEAFF.

By share, this clonotype counts as medium-sized. The rearrangement links TRBV19 to TRBJ2-1; tentative D call: TRBD2 (5 bases). Trimming left V 1 base short and J 8 bases short, with 9 bases between. The CDR3 has 13 residues. CDR1 and CDR2 (germline): LNHDA, SQIVND (reference sequence). The CDR3 nucleotides read TGTGCCAGTAGTATAGCAAGCGGCGATGAGCAGTTCTTC. It encodes CASSIASGDEQFF.